Below are 2 T cell receptor beta chains sequenced from a single sample in a study of blood T cell repertoires in COVID-19. Measured with immunoSEQ multiplex PCR; TCRdb has only the in-frame clones, and not every one. Found here are around 190,000 clones, 82% of them singletons; the top ten hold 6.5% to 9.5%. The sample was peripheral blood. All receptors derive from a woman aged 60-70 years with COVID-19, enrolled during active disease.

This chain's CDR3 is CASSQDPRINGYTF. The CDR3 nucleotides read TGTGCCAGCAGCCAAGACCCCAGGATCAATGGCTACACCTTC. The chain has TRBV3-1 (or the pseudogene TRBV3-2) and TRBJ1-2; the D is unclear. The germline V gene encodes CDR1 LGHDT and CDR2 YNNKEL (reference sequence). The CDR3 runs 14 residues. Between the trimmed V and J ends, which lost 0 bases and 6 bases, there was a span of 11 bases.

The V and J genes are TRBV5-1 and TRBJ1-6, with 8 bases matching TRBD1. V lost 4 bases and J lost 3; bases outside the gene matches: 15. The CDR3 consists of 19 residues. Looked up from germline, CDR1 is SGHRS and CDR2 is YFSETQ. CDR3: CASSPDPGQVTFYNSPLHF. The CDR3 bases are TGCGCCAGCAGCCCAGACCCGGGACAGGTTACCTTCTATAATTCACCCCTCCACTTT.